This T cell receptor (beta chain) is drawn from a study of blood T cell repertoires in COVID-19. At the level of the study: Samples came from the United States, Italy and Spain, spanning acute and convalescent COVID-19. PBMCs, B-cell-depleted T cells, or T cells were the source of the cDNA or gDNA that made up the material.

Per the germline V gene, CDR1 is SGHVS and CDR2 is FNYEAQ. V was pared by 5 bases and J by 6 bases, with 17 bases of the junction left unmatched. The CDR3 consists of 18 residues. As originally analysed: Scientists estimated how many nucleated cells there were by amplifying reference gene primers. Some clones are missing from TCRdb's copy, which holds only in-frame ones; the method was immunoSEQ multiplex PCR. That table is the source of V, J and clone size, and D and trimming were worked out from the DNA. This table has approximately 21,000 clones, 83% appearing once. Source material: peripheral blood. The rearrangement uses TRBV7-6 and TRBJ2-2; 8 nucleotides line up with TRBD1. The receptor's source is a human donor in a cohort sampled during active COVID-19. CDR3 DNA: TGTGCCAGCAGCCTTGACCTCTGGACAGGGCCACCCGCCGGGGAGCTGTTTTTT. Translated: CASSLDLWTGPPAGELFF. The full variable domain, rest sourced from reference TRBV7-6 and TRBJ2-2, is GAGVSQSPRYKVTKRGQDVALRCDPISGHVSLYWYRQALGQGPEFLTYFNYEAQQDKSGLPNDRFSAERPEGSISTLTIQRTEQRDSAMYRCASSLDLWTGPPAGELFFGEGSRLTVL.